These 21 T cell receptor beta chains came from one sample sequenced in a study of identifying expanded T cells in peripheral blood. Sequencing used immunoSEQ multiplex PCR; TCRdb keeps in-frame clones, though not all of them. The profile covers some 90,000 clones, with approximately 84% appearing a single time and about 5.6% taken by the ten largest. Specimen: blood. Every receptor here comes from a person between 18 and 75 years old in good health.

This clone was observed a handful of times. The CDR3 here is CASRRTGTGELFF. The CDR3 coding sequence is TGTGCCAGTAGACGGACAGGGACCGGGGAGCTGTTTTTT. V and J are TRBV19 and TRBJ2-2, with TRBD1 matching over 8 bases. Looked up from germline, CDR1 is LNHDA and CDR2 is SQIVND (reference sequence). The CDR3 totals 13 residues. The ends lost 6 bases at V and 5 bases at J; junction bases unmatched: 2.

This clone was counted at least ten times. V and J are TRBV2 and TRBJ1-1, with D unresolved. Germline lookup yields CDR1 SNHLY and CDR2 FYNNEI. Trimming left V 4 bases short and J 1 base short, with 7 bases between. The CDR3 totals 13 residues. The DNA of the CDR3 is TGTGCCAGCAGTGTTACAACGAACACTGAAGCTTTCTTT. This gives the protein CASSVTTNTEAFF.

The rearrangement uses TRBV7-9 and TRBJ2-3, with TRBD1 identical over 8 bases. In germline, CDR1 is SEHNR, CDR2 FQNEAQ (reference sequence). This CDR3 region has 18 residues. The V gene end was trimmed by 8 bases and the J gene end by 2 bases; junction bases not matched to a gene: 18. DNA of the CDR3: TGTGCCAGCGATATAATTACATGGACAGGGCCCTTCACAGATACGCAGTATTTT. Protein product: CASDIITWTGPFTDTQYF.

This clone showed up just a few times. This chain links TRBV18 with TRBJ2-3, with TRBD2 as a possible D gene (5 bases). Germline V gene sequence: CDR1 KGHSH, CDR2 LQKENI. Trimming removed 0 bases from V and 4 bases from J, with 8 bases in between. The CDR3 totals 14 residues. Written as DNA, the CDR3 is TGTGCCAGCTCACCACCGACGAGGGCAGATACGCAGTATTTT. It specifies CASSPPTRADTQYF.

The chain combines TRBV7-3 with TRBJ2-7, with TRBD1 matching over 10 bases. Germline trimming cut 0 bases from V and 6 bases from J; bases unmatched to any gene: 14. This CDR3 contains 18 residues. Germline CDR1 reads SGHTA; CDR2 reads FQGTGA. The CDR3 loop reads CASSLTGLFGTGVLEQYF. CDR3 nucleotide sequence: TGTGCCAGCAGCTTAACCGGGCTTTTTGGGACAGGGGTCCTCGAGCAGTACTTC.

This chain uses TRBV5-4 with TRBJ1-2; TRBD1 is a possible D gene (6 bases). Germline CDR1 reads SGHNT; CDR2 reads YYREEE (reference sequence). The CDR3 is made up of 16 amino acids. Trimming shortened V by 5 bases and J by 6 bases, and 23 bases separated the two germline ends. The CDR3 DNA sequence: TGTGCCAGCAGTTATGGACAGTCCCCTGGCATGGATGGCTACACCTTC. Translation gives CASSYGQSPGMDGYTF.

This chain joins TRBV5-1 and TRBJ1-1; tentative D call: TRBD1 (5 bases). The CDR3 runs to 15 residues. Trimming shortened V by 4 bases and J by 1 base, and 14 bases separated the two germline ends. Germline lookup yields CDR1 SGHRS and CDR2 YFSETQ. CDR3 bases: TGCGCCAGCAGCCAGGGCCTGGCTGGGAACACTGAAGCTTTCTTT. Translating it yields CASSQGLAGNTEAFF.

The chain links TRBV4-1 to TRBJ1-2; D call uncertain. CDR3 size: 13 residues. Germline CDR1 MGHRA, CDR2 YSYEKL. The V gene lost 0 bases and the J gene lost 3 bases, with 5 bases spanning the gap. The CDR3 DNA follows: TGCGCCAGCAGCCAAGATCTCGACTATGGCTACACCTTC. Residues: CASSQDLDYGYTF.

V usage is TRBV7-9 and J usage is TRBJ1-3; a weak D match, TRBD1 (6 bases). Germline loops: CDR1 SEHNR, CDR2 FQNEAQ (reference sequence). CDR3 length: 19 amino acids. Trimming pared 3 bases from V and 7 bases from J, leaving 28 bases between. CDR3 DNA: TGTGCCAGCAGCTTTAATCCCATCGCCCCGGGACACCAGCGGAACACCATATATTTT. Protein sequence: CASSFNPIAPGHQRNTIYF.

The chain carries TRBV12-5 and TRBJ2-7; D is ambiguous. CDR3 length: 13 amino acids. CDR1 and CDR2 (germline): LGHNT, FRNRAP. Trimming took 6 bases from V and 0 from J, leaving 9 bases between them. CDR3 coding DNA: TGTGCTAGTGGATTGAGCGTCTCCTACGAGCAGTACTTC. Amino acid sequence: CASGLSVSYEQYF.

V usage is TRBV18 and J usage is TRBJ2-2; D might be TRBD1 (5 bases). Per germline, CDR1 KGHSH and CDR2 LQKENI. With 1 base removed from V and 7 bases from J, the gap between germline ends came to 10 bases. The CDR3 is 14 residues long. CDR3 DNA: TGTGCCAGCTCACCACAGGGGCTTGGCGGGGAGCTGTTTTTT. Amino acids: CASSPQGLGGELFF.

The V gene is TRBV27, the J gene TRBJ1-5, with D possibly matching TRBD1 (5 bases). The CDR3 is 16 amino acids. V lost 5 bases and J 4 bases, leaving 18 bases between the germline ends. CDR1 and CDR2 (germline): MNHEY, SMNVEV (reference sequence). For the CDR3, the DNA is TGTGCCAGCAGTGCTACCGGGACGGGACGAAATCAGCCCCAGCATTTT. It translates to CASSATGTGRNQPQHF.

This chain connects TRBV4-3 to TRBJ2-3; 9 bases match TRBD2. The CDR3 has 17 amino acids. Germline V gene lookup returns CDR1 LGHNA and CDR2 YSLEER. V gave up 4 bases and J gave up 1 base; unmatched junction bases: 9. Here the CDR3 reads CASSLGYRTSGTDTQYF. In nucleotides, the CDR3 is TGCGCCAGCAGCCTGGGTTATAGGACTAGCGGCACAGATACGCAGTATTTT.

The genes are TRBV9 and TRBJ1-2; TRBD1 is a possible D gene (6 bases). The germline gives CDR1 SGDLS, CDR2 YYNGEE. CDR3 length: 15 amino acids. Trimming stripped 3 bases from V and 4 bases from J, with 16 bases between. The CDR3 sequence is CASSGLQGRVYGYTF. CDR3 coding DNA: TGTGCCAGCAGCGGACTACAGGGTAGGGTCTATGGCTACACCTTC.

This clone was seen once. The genes are TRBV5-4 and TRBJ1-2, with a tentative D call TRBD1 (5 bases). V dropped 4 bases and J dropped 7 bases, with 14 bases sitting between them. In germline, CDR1 is SGHNT, CDR2 YYREEE (reference sequence). This CDR3 spans 13 amino acids. The CDR3 region is CASSHGGTRGYTF. Here the CDR3 DNA reads TGTGCCAGCAGCCACGGGGGAACGCGTGGCTACACCTTC.

The chain combines TRBV10-1 with TRBJ2-7; D not certain. V lost 1 base and J 2 bases, leaving 15 bases between the germline ends. The length of the CDR3 is 16 residues. CDR1 is WNHNN, CDR2 SYGVQD, per germline (reference sequence). In nucleotides, the CDR3 is TGCGCCAGCAGTGAGTACTCTTCGGACGGAGCCTACGAGCAGTACTTC. Amino acids: CASSEYSSDGAYEQYF.

The rearrangement links TRBV11-2 to TRBJ1-1; D is undetermined. V lost 0 bases, J lost 8 bases, and 10 bases lay in between. The CDR3 extends over 13 amino acids. Germline CDR1 reads SGHAT; CDR2 reads FQNNGV. The DNA for the CDR3 is TGTGCCAGCAGCTTAGACCGACCTTTCGAAGCTTTCTTT. Encoded protein: CASSLDRPFEAFF.

J is TRBJ1-2 and V is TRBV30; tentatively, D is TRBD1 (5 bases). V was cut by 4 bases and J by 4 bases, with 10 bases left in between. Germline V gene sequence: CDR1 GTSNPN, CDR2 SVGIG (reference sequence). This CDR3 is 12 amino acids long. The CDR3, as DNA: TGTGCCTGGATCGGGGGAGGCTATGGCTACACCTTC. This translates into CAWIGGGYGYTF.

V usage is TRBV4-1 and J usage is TRBJ2-5, with 7 bases fitting TRBD1. Germline CDR1 reads MGHRA; CDR2 reads YSYEKL. There are 15 residues in the CDR3. The junction had 5 bases not matched to a gene; V was cut back by 0 bases and J by 4 bases. CDR3 amino acids: CASSQDRHRGETQYF. CDR3 nucleotides: TGCGCCAGCAGCCAAGATCGGCACAGGGGAGAGACCCAGTACTTC.

This rearrangement joins TRBV6-5 to TRBJ1-1; D may be TRBD1 (5 bases). Trimming cost V 3 bases and J 5 bases, with 19 bases left between them. Per germline, CDR1 MNHEY and CDR2 SVGAGI. This CDR3 comprises 16 residues. The CDR3 protein is CASSYYPLGGATEAFF. In DNA, the CDR3 is TGTGCCAGCAGTTATTACCCATTGGGAGGGGCGACTGAAGCTTTCTTT.

The CDR3 protein is CASSEGRGINYEQYF. DNA for the CDR3: TGTGCCAGCAGTGAGGGTCGTGGGATTAACTACGAGCAGTACTTC. The chain uses TRBV2 and TRBJ2-7; D unresolved. V shed 3 bases and J shed 3 bases, with 15 bases lying between them. The length of the CDR3 is 15 residues. Germline CDR1 reads SNHLY; CDR2 reads FYNNEI.